This T cell receptor beta chain was identified during a study of blood T cell repertoires in COVID-19. CDR1 is MNHEY, CDR2 SVGEGT, per germline. Trimming took off 5 bases at V and 3 bases at J, with 14 bases between the two ends. The CDR3 is 16 residues long. This table comes from immunoSEQ multiplex PCR, and its TCRdb copy is limited to in-frame clones, with some not included. The sample lists approximately 130,000 clones; 86% were seen once. The TCR sequence derives from a woman between 50 and 59 years old who had recovered from COVID-19. The source material was PBMCs or T cells enriched from blood (not recorded which). V is TRBV6-2 or TRBV6-3 and J is TRBJ2-6; no reliable D call. CDR3 region: CASSAGPLIGANVLTF. Here the CDR3 DNA reads TGTGCCAGCAGTGCTGGCCCATTGATTGGGGCCAACGTCCTGACTTTC.